The following is a T cell receptor (beta chain) sequence with its context. No antigen is known for it. These data originate in a study of OX40 agonist ivuxolimab in advanced cancers. Study background: The dose of intravenous ivuxolimab that patients received every 2 weeks ranged from 0.01 to 10 mg/kg. Findings and limits, study-wide: Among some nonresponders, normalized T-cell clonal expansion was also low.

The CDR3 is 12 amino acids. Trimming took 0 bases from V and 8 from J, leaving 6 bases between them. Germline V CDR1 and CDR2: SEHNR, FQNEAQ (reference sequence). Patients with autoimmune history or systemic immunosuppression were excluded. The data were produced by immunoSEQ multiplex PCR, yet TCRdb's version contains in-frame clones alone and is incomplete. The sample shows roughly 92,000 clones, 91% of them seen only once. The receptor's source is an adult with an advanced solid tumor such as melanoma, head and neck, liver or kidney cancer. The chain links TRBV7-9 to TRBJ2-3; unclear D gene. The source material was CD4+ or CD8+ T cells sorted from blood, sampled in a trial of the OX40 agonist ivuxolimab. DNA of the CDR3: TGTGCCAGCAGCTTAGCCGACGTTACGCAGTATTTT. It is translated as CASSLADVTQYF.